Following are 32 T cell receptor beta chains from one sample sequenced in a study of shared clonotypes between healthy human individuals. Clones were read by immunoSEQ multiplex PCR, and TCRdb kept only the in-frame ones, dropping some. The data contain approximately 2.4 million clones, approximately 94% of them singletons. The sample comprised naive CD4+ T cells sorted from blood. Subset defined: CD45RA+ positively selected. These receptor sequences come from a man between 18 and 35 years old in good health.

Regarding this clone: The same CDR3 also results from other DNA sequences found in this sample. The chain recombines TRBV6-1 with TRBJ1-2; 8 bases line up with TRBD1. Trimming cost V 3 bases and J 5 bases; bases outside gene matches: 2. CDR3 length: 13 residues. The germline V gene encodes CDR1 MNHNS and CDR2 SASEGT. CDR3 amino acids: CASSDRTGYGYTF. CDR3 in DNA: TGTGCCAGCAGTGACCGGACAGGGTATGGCTACACCTTC.

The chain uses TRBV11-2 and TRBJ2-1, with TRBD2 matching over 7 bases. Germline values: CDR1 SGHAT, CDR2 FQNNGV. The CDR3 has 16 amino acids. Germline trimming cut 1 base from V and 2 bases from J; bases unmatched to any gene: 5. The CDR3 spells CASSLAHGGTYNEQFF. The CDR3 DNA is TGTGCCAGCAGCTTAGCACACGGGGGGACCTACAATGAGCAGTTCTTC.

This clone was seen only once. The CDR3 sequence is CASRLLFF. CDR3 coding DNA: TGTGCAAGTCGCTTGCTGTTTTTT. The rearrangement joins TRBV12-2 to TRBJ2-2. TRBV12-2 constitutes a pseudogene. This CDR3 has 8 residues.

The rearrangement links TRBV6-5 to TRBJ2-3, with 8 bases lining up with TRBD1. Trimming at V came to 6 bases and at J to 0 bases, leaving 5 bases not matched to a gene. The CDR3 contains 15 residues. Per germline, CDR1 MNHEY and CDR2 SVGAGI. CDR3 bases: TGTGCCAGCAGCCTCAGGGGGCGCAGCACAGATACGCAGTATTTT. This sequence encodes CASSLRGRSTDTQYF.

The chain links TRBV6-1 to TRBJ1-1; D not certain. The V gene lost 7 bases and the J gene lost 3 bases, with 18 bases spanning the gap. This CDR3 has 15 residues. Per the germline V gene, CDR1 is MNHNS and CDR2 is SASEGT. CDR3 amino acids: CASTSRGLQDTEAFF. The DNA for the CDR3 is TGTGCCAGCACCTCCCGAGGGCTCCAGGACACTGAAGCTTTCTTT.

As DNA, the CDR3 is TGTGCCAGCAGCCTCGGACAGTACTACTATGGCTACACCTTC. Its translation: CASSLGQYYYGYTF. The chain carries TRBV14 and TRBJ1-2, with a tentative D call TRBD1 (6 bases). CDR1 and CDR2 (germline): SGHDN, FVKESK. The CDR3 runs to 14 residues. Between the trimmed V and J ends, which lost 4 bases and 3 bases, there was a span of 12 bases. The variable domain in full, with the rest retrieved from reference TRBV14 and TRBJ1-2, is EAGVTQFPSHSVIEKGQTVTLRCDPISGHDNLYWYRRVMGKEIKFLLHFVKESKQDESGMPNNRFLAERTGGTYSTLKVQPAELEDSGVYFCASSLGQYYYGYTFGSGTRLTVV.

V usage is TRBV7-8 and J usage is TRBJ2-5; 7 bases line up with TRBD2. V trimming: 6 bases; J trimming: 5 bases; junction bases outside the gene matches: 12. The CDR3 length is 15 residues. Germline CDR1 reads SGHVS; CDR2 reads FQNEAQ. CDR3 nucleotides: TGTGCCAGCAGAACACAAACTAGCGTTTTTGAGACCCAGTACTTC. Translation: CASRTQTSVFETQYF.

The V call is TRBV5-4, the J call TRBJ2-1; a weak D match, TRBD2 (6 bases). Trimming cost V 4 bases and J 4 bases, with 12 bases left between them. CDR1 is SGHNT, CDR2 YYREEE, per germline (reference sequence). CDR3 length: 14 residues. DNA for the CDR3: TGTGCCAGCAGCCCCGGGACTGAGTACAATGAGCAGTTCTTC. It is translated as CASSPGTEYNEQFF.

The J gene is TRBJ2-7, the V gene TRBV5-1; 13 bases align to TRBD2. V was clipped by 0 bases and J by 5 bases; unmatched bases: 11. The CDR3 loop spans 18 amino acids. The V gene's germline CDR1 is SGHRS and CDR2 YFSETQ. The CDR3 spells CASSLGSPTSGRAHEQYF. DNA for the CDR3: TGCGCCAGCAGCTTGGGGTCCCCCACTAGCGGGAGGGCCCACGAGCAGTACTTC.

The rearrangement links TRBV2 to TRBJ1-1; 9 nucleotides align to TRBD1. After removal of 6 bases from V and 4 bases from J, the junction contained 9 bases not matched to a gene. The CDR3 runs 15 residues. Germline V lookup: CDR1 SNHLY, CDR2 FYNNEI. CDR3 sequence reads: CASRLSQGAFTEAFF. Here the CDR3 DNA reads TGTGCCAGCAGACTTTCACAGGGGGCGTTCACTGAAGCTTTCTTT.

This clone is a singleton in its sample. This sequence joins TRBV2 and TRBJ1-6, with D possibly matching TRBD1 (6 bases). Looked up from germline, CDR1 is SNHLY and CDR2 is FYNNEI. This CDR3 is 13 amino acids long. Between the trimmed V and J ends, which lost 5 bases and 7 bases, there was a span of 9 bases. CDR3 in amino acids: CASSTGANSPLHF. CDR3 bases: TGTGCCAGCAGTACGGGGGCGAATTCACCCCTCCACTTT.

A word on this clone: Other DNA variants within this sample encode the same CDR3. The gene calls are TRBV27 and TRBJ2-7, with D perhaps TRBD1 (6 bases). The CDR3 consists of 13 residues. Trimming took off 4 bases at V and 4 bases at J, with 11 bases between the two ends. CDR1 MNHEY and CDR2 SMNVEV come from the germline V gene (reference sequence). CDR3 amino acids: CASSSTGSYEQYF. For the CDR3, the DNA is TGTGCCAGCAGTTCGACAGGATCTTACGAGCAGTACTTC.

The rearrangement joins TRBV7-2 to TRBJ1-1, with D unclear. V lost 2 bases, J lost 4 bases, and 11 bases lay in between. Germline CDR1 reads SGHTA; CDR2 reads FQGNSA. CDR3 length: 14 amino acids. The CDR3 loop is CASSLQAPSTEAFF. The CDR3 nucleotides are TGTGCCAGCAGCTTACAGGCTCCGAGCACTGAAGCTTTCTTT.

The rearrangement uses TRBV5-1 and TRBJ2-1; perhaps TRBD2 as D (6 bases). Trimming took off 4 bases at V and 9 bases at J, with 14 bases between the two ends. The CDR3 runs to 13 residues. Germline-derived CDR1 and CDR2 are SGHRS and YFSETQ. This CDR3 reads CASSPGMEGEQFF. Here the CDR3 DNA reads TGCGCCAGCAGCCCGGGCATGGAGGGTGAGCAGTTCTTC.

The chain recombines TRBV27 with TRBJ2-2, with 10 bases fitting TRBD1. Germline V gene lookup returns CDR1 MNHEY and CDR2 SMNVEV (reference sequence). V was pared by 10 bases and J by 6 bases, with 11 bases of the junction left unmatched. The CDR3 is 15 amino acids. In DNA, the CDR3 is TGTGCCACGAAACCCGGGACAGGGGCGGCCGGGGAGCTGTTTTTT. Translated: CATKPGTGAAGELFF.

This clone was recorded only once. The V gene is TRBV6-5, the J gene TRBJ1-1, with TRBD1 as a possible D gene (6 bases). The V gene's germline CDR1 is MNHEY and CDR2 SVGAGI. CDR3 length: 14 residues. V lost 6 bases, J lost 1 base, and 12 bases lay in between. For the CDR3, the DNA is TGTGCCAGCAGCCACCAGGGGCCGAACACTGAAGCTTTCTTT. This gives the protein CASSHQGPNTEAFF.

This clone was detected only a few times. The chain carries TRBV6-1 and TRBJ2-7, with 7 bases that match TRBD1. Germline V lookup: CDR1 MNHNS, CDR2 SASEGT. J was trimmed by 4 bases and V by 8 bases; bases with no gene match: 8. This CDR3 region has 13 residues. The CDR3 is CASAIQGQYEQYF. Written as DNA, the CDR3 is TGTGCCAGCGCAATACAGGGACAGTACGAGCAGTACTTC.

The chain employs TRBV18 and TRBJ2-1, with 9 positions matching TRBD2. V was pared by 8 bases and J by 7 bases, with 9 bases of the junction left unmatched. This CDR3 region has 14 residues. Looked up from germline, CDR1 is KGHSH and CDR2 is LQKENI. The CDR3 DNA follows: TGTGCCAGCCTACCGGGACTAGCTTTGAATGAGCAGTTCTTC. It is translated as CASLPGLALNEQFF.

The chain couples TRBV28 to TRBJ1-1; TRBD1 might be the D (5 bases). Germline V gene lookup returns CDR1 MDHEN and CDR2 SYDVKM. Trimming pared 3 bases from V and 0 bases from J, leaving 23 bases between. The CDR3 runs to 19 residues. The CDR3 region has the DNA TGTGCCAGCAGTTTGGCGTTTTTCGGGGCCCTGGGGATGAACACTGAAGCTTTCTTT. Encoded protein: CASSLAFFGALGMNTEAFF. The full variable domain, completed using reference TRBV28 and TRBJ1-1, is DVKVTQSSRYLVKRTGEKVFLECVQDMDHENMFWYRQDPGLGLRLIYFSYDVKMKEKGDIPEGYSVSREKKERFSLILESASTNQTSMYLCASSLAFFGALGMNTEAFFGQGTRLTVV.

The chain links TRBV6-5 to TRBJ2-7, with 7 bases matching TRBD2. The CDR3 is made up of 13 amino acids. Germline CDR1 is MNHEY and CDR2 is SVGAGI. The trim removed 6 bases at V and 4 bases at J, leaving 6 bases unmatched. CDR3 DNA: TGTGCCAGCAGAAGCGGCGGGGGATACGAGCAGTACTTC. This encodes CASRSGGGYEQYF.

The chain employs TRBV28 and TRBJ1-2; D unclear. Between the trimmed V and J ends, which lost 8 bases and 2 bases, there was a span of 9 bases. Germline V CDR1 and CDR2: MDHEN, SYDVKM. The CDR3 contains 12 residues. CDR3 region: CASHRLNYGYTF. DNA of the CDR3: TGTGCCAGCCATCGATTAAACTATGGCTACACCTTC.

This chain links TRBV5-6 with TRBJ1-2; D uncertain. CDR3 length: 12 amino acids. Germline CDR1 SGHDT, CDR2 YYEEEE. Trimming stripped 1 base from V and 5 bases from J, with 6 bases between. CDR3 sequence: CASSLQEYGYTF. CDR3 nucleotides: TGTGCCAGCAGCTTGCAGGAGTATGGCTACACCTTC. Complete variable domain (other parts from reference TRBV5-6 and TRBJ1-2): DAGVTQSPTHLIKTRGQQVTLRCSPKSGHDTVSWYQQALGQGPQFIFQYYEEEERQRGNFPDRFSGHQFPNYSSELNVNALLLGDSALYLCASSLQEYGYTFGSGTRLTVV.

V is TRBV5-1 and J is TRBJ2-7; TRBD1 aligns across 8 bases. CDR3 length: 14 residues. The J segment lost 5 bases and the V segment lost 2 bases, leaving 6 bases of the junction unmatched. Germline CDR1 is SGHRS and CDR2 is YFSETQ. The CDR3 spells CASSFGDRGHEQYF. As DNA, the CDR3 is TGCGCCAGCAGCTTTGGAGACAGGGGCCACGAGCAGTACTTC.

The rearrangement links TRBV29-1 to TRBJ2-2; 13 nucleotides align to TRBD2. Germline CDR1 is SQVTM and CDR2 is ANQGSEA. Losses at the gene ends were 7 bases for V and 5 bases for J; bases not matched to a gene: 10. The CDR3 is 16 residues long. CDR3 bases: TGCAGCGCTCGCCTGGGACTAGCGGGACGGACCGGGGAGCTGTTTTTT. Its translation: CSARLGLAGRTGELFF.

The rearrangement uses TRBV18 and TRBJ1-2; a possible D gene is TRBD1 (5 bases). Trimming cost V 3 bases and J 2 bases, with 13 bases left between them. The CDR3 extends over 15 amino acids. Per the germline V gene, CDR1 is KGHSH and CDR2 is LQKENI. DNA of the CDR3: TGTGCCAGCTCACCTATTACTAGGGGCAACTATGGCTACACCTTC. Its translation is CASSPITRGNYGYTF.

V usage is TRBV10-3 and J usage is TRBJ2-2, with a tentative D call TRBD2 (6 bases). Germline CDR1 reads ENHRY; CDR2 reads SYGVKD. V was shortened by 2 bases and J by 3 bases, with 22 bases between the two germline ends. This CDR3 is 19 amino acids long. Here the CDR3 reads CAISEKPLVGSGDTGELFF. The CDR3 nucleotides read TGTGCCATCAGTGAGAAGCCCCTGGTGGGTAGCGGAGACACCGGGGAGCTGTTTTTT.

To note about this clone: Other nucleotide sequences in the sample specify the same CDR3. As DNA, the CDR3 is TGTGCCAGCTCACAAGGACAACAAGAGACCCAGTACTTC. Its translation is CASSQGQQETQYF. The chain couples TRBV18 to TRBJ2-5; D perhaps matches TRBD1 (5 bases). CDR1 is KGHSH and CDR2 is LQKENI in the germline V gene. V was cut by 4 bases and J by 2 bases, with 8 bases left in between. This CDR3 contains 13 residues. The entire variable domain, with the rest obtained from reference TRBV18 and TRBJ2-5, is as follows: NAGVMQNPRHLVRRRGQEARLRCSPMKGHSHVYWYRQLPEEGLKFMVYLQKENIIDESGMPKERFSAEFPKEGPSILRIQQVVRGDSAAYFCASSQGQQETQYFGPGTRLLVL.

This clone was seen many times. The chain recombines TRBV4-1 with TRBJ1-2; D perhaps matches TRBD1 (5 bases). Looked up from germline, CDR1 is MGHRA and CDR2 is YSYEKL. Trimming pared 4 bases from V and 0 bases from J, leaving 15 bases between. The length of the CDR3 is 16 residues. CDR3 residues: CASSPPGTEANYGYTF. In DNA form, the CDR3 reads TGCGCCAGCAGCCCCCCGGGGACCGAGGCTAACTATGGCTACACCTTC.

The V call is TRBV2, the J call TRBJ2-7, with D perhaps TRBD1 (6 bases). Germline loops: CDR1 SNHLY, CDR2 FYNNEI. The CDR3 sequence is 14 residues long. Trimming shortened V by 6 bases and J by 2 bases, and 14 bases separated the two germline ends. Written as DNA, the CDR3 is TGTGCCAGCAGCTCCCCGGGACAAACCTACGAGCAGTACTTC. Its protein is CASSSPGQTYEQYF.

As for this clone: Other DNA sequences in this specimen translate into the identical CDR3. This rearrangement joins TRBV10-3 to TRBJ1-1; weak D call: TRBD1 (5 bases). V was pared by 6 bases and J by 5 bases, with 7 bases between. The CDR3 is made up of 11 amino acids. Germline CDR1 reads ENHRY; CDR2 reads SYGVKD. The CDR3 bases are TGTGCCATCAGCGGGGGGACTGAAGCTTTCTTT. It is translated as CAISGGTEAFF.

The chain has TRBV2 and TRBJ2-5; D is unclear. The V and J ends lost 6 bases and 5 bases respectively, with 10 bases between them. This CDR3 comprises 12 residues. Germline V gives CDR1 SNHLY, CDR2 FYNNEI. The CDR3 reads CASRPDWETQYF. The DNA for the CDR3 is TGTGCCAGCAGACCCGATTGGGAGACCCAGTACTTC. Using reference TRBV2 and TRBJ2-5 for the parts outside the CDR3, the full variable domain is EPEVTQTPSHQVTQMGQEVILRCVPISNHLYFYWYRQILGQKVEFLVSFYNNEISEKSEIFDDQFSVERPDGSNFTLKIRSTKLEDSAMYFCASRPDWETQYFGPGTRLLVL.

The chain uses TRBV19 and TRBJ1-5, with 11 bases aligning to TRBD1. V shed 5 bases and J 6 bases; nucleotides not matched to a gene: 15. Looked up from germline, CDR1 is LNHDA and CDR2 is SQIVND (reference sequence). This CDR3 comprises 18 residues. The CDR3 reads CASSSGQGVPSPGQPQHF. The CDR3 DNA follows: TGTGCCAGTAGTTCGGGACAGGGGGTACCATCTCCAGGTCAGCCCCAGCATTTT.